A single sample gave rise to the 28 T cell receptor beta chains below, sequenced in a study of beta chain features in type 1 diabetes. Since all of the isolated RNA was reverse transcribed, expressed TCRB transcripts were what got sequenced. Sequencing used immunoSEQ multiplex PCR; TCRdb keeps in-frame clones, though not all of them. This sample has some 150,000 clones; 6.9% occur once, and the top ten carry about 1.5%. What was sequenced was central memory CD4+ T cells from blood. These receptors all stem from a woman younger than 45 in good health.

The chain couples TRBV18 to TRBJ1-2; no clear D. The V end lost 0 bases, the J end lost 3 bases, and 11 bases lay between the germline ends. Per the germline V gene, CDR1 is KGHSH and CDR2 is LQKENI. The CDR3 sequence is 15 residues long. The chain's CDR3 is CASSPPESPYYGYTF. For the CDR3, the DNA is TGTGCCAGCTCACCACCGGAGAGCCCCTACTATGGCTACACCTTC.

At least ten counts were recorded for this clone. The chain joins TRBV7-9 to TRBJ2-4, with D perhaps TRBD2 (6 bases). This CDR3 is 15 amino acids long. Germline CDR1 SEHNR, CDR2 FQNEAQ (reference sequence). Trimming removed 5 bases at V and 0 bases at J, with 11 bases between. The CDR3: CASSPGVVAKNIQYF. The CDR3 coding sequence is TGTGCCAGCAGCCCGGGGGTCGTAGCCAAAAACATTCAGTACTTC.

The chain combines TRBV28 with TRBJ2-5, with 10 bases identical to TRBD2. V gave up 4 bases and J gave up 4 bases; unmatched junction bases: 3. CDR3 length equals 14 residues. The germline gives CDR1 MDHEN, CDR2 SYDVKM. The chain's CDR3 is CASSSSGRVETQYF. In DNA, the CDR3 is TGTGCCAGCAGTTCAAGCGGGAGGGTAGAGACCCAGTACTTC.

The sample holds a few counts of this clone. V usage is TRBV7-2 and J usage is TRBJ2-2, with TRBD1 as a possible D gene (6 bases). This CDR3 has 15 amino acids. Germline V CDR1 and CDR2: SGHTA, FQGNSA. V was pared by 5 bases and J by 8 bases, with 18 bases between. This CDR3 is CASSPLLGGVGELFF. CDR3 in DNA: TGTGCCAGCAGCCCTCTGCTTGGGGGCGTAGGGGAGCTGTTTTTT.

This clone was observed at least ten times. This chain's CDR3 is CASNERVLNEQFF. The CDR3 nucleotides are TGTGCCAGCAACGAGCGGGTCCTAAATGAGCAGTTCTTC. V gene TRBV28 combines with J gene TRBJ2-1; tentatively, D is TRBD2 (6 bases). Germline loops: CDR1 MDHEN, CDR2 SYDVKM. Trimming left V 7 bases short and J 7 bases short, with 14 bases between. The CDR3 spans 13 residues.

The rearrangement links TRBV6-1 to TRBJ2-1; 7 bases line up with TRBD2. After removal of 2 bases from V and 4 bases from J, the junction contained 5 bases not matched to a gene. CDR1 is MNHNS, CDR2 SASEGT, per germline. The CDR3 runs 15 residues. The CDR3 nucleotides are TGTGCCAGCAGTGAAAACCTAGCGGCATACAATGAGCAGTTCTTC. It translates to CASSENLAAYNEQFF.

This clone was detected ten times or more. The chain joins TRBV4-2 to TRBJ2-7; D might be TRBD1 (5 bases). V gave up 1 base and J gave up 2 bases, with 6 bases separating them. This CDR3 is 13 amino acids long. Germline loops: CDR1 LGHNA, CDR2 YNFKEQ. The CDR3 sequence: CASSQGTTYEQYF. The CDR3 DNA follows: TGTGCCAGCAGCCAAGGGACAACCTACGAGCAGTACTTC.

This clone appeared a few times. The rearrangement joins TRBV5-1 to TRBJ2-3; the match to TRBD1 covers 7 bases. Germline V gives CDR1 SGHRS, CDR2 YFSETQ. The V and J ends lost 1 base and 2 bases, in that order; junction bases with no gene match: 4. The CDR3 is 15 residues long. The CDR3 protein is CASSLRTGDTDTQYF. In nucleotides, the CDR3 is TGCGCCAGCAGCTTGAGAACAGGGGACACAGATACGCAGTATTTT.

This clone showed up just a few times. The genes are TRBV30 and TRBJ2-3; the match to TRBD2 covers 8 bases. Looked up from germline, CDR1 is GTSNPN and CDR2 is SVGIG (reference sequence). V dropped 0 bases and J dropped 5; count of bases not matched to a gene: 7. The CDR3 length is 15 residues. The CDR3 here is CAWSVLTSAEDTQYF. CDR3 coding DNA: TGTGCCTGGAGTGTCTTGACTAGCGCGGAAGATACGCAGTATTTT. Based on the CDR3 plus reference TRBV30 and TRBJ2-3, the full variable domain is SQTIHQWPATLVQPVGSPLSLECTVEGTSNPNLYWYRQAAGRGLQLLFYSVGIGQISSEVPQNLSASRPQDRQFILSSKKLLLSDSGFYLCAWSVLTSAEDTQYFGPGTRLTVL.

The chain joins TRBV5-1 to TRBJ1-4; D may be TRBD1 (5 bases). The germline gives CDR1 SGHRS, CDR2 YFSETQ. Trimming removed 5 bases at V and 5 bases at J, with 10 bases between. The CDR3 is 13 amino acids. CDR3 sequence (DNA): TGCGCCAGCAGGGTTGGGGGGAATGAAAAACTGTTTTTT. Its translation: CASRVGGNEKLFF.

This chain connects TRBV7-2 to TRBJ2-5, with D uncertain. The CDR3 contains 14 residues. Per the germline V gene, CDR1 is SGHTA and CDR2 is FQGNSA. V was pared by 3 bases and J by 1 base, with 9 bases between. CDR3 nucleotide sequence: TGTGCCAGCAGCTTGAGTCTCTCCCAAGAGACCCAGTACTTC. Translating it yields CASSLSLSQETQYF.

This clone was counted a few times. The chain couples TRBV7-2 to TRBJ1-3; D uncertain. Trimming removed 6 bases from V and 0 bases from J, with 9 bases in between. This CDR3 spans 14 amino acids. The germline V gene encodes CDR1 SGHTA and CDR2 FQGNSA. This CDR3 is CASSPVYSGNTIYF. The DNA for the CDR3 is TGTGCCAGCAGTCCAGTTTACTCTGGAAACACCATATATTTT. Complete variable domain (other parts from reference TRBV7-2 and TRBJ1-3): GAGVSQSPSNKVTEKGKDVELRCDPISGHTALYWYRQSLGQGLEFLIYFQGNSAPDKSGLPSDRFSAERTGGSVSTLTIQRTQQEDSAVYLCASSPVYSGNTIYFGEGSWLTVV.

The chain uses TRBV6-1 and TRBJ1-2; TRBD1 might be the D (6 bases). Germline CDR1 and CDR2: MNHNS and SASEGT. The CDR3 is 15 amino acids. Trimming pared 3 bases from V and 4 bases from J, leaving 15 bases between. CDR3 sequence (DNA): TGTGCCAGCAGTGATAACCAGGGGAATCTCTATGGCTACACCTTC. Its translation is CASSDNQGNLYGYTF.

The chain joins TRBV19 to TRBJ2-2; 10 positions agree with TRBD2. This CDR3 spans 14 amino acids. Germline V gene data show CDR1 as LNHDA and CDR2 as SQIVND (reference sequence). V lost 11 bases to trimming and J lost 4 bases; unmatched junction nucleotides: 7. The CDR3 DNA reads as TGTGCCGCAACGGGACTAGCGCCCACCGGGGAGCTGTTTTTT. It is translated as CAATGLAPTGELFF.

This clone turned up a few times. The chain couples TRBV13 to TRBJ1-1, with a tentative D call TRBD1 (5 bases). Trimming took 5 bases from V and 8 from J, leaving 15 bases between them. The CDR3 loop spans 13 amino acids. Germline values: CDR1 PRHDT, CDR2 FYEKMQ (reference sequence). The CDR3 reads CASSHSGPGEAFF. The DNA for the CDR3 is TGTGCCAGCAGCCACAGTGGGCCAGGGGAAGCTTTCTTT.

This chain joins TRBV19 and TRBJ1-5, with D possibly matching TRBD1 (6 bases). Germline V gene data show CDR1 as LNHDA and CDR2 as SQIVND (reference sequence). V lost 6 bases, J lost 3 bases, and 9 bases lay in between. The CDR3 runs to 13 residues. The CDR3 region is CASSRGFNQPQHF. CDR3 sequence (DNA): TGTGCCAGTAGCAGGGGCTTCAATCAGCCCCAGCATTTT.

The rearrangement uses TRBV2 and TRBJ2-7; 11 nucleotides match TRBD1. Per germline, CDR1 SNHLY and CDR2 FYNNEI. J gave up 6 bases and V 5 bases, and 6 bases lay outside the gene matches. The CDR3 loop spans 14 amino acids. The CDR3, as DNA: TGTGCCAGCAGTCCTCCTGGGACAGGGGGCGAGCAGTACTTC. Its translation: CASSPPGTGGEQYF.

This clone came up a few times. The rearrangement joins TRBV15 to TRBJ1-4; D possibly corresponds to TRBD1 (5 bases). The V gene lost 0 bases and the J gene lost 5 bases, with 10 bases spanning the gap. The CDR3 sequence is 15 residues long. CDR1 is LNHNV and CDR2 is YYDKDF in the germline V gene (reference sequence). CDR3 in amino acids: CATSRDRAENEKLFF. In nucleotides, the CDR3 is TGTGCCACCAGCAGAGACAGGGCTGAAAATGAAAAACTGTTTTTT.

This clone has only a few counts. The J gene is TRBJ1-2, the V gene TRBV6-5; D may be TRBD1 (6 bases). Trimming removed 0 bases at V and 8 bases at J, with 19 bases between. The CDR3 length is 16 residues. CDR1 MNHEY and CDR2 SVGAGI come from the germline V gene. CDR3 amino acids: CASSYSGQGKVGGYTF. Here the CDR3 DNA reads TGTGCCAGCAGTTACTCGGGGCAGGGGAAGGTCGGAGGCTACACCTTC.

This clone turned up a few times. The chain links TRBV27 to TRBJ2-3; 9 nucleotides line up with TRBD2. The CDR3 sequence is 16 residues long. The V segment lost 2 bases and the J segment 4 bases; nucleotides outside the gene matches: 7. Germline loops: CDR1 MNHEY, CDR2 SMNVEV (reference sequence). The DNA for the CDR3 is TGTGCCAGCAGTTTACGTAGCGGGAGTGGGGCAGATACGCAGTATTTT. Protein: CASSLRSGSGADTQYF.

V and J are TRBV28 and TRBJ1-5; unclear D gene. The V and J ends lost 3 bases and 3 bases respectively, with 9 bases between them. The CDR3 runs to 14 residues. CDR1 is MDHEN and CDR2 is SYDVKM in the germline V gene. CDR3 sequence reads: CASSFPSVNQPQHF. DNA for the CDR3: TGTGCCAGCAGTTTCCCCTCTGTCAATCAGCCCCAGCATTTT.

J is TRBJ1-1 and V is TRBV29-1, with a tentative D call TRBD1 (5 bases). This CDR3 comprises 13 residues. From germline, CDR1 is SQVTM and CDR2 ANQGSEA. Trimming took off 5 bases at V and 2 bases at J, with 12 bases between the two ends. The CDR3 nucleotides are TGCAGCGTTAAAAGGGGCACTAACACTGAAGCTTTCTTT. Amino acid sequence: CSVKRGTNTEAFF.

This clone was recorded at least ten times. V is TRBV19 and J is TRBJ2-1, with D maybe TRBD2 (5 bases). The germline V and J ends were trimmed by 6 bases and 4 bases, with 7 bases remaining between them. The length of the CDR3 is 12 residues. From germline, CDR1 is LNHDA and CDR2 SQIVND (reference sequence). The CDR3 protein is CASSSGYNEQFF. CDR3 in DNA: TGTGCCAGTAGCAGCGGTTACAATGAGCAGTTCTTC.

The CDR3 loop reads CASSPGTGVQETQYF. The CDR3 coding sequence is TGTGCCAGCAGCCCCGGGACAGGCGTACAAGAGACCCAGTACTTC. The V call is TRBV7-3, the J call TRBJ2-5, with TRBD1 identical over 8 bases. The V gene's germline CDR1 is SGHTA and CDR2 FQGTGA. The J segment lost 2 bases and the V segment lost 5 bases, leaving 7 bases of the junction unmatched. The CDR3 runs to 15 residues.

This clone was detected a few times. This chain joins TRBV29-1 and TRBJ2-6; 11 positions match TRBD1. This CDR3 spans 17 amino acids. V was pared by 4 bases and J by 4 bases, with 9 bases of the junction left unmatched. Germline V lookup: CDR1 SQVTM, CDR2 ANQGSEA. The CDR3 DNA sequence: TGCAGCGTTGGTGCGGGACAGGGGGTGGGAGGGGCCAACGTCCTGACTTTC. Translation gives CSVGAGQGVGGANVLTF.

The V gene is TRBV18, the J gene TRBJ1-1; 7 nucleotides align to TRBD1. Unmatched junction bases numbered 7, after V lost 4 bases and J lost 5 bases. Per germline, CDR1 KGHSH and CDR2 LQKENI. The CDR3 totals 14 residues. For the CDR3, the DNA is TGTGCCAGCTCACTACGTCAGGGGGAGACTGAAGCTTTCTTT. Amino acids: CASSLRQGETEAFF.

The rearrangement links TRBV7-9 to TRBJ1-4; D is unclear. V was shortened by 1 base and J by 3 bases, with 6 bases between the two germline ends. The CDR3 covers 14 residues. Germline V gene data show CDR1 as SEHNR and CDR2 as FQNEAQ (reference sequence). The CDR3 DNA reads TGTGCCAGCAGCTTAGGAGGATCTAATGAAAAACTGTTTTTT. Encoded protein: CASSLGGSNEKLFF.

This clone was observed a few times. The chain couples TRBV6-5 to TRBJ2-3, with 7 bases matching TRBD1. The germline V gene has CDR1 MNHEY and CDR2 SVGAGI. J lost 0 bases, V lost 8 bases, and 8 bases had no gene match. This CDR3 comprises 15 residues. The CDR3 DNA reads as TGTGCCAGCGGATCCCCGGGACAGAGCACAGATACGCAGTATTTT. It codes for CASGSPGQSTDTQYF.